This T cell receptor beta chain derives from a study of T-cell memory formation after mild COVID-19. General observations from the study: Memory from before infection featured some responding clones, which suggests cross-reactive memory joined. CD4+ contracting clones lay mainly in CM and EM, CD8+ ones in EMRA. Nothing confirmed that second-wave clones peaking on day 37 were specific for SARS-CoV-2.

TCR alpha and TCR beta cDNA libraries carrying sample barcodes and UMIs were produced by 5'RACE using constant-segment primers. TCRdb itself ran the 5' RACE reads through MiXCR, one entry per CDR3 protein. This sample has 550,000 to 600,000 distinct CDR3 sequences; roughly 17% occur once, and the top ten carry around 7.8%. This clonotype was recorded many times. Its antigen is unknown. V gave up 0 bases and J gave up 3 bases, with 15 bases separating them. The CDR3 length is 16 residues. Germline assignment: CDR1 LNHNV and CDR2 YYDKDF (reference sequence). This clonotype was sampled from an adult woman who had mild COVID-19 (a few samples of this study predate the infection). Cell type and time point are not known. This chain uses TRBV15 with TRBJ2-7; TRBD1 is a possible D gene (6 bases). The sample taken for sequencing was PBMCs or a T cell subset sorted from them (not recorded which). DNA for the CDR3: TGTGCCACCAGCAGAGAAGACAGGAAAAGTGGCTACGAGCAGTACTTC. This encodes CATSREDRKSGYEQYF.